A selection of T cell receptor beta chains follows, all from one sample in a study of shared clonotypes between healthy human individuals. Here immunoSEQ multiplex PCR was the method, and the copy in TCRdb shows in-frame clones only, minus some. This table has about 1,800,000 clones, approximately 94% appearing once. The sample comprised naive CD8+ T cells sorted from blood. Every receptor here comes from a young man in good health. Each CDR3 is given with its conserved first and last residue. A D gene is named only where the DNA matches it firmly. Clone sizes are given selectively: once, few, many, or a class where the clone is expanded.

J | D | V | size | DNA | CDR3
TRBJ2-7 | . | TRBV10-2 | few | TGCGCCAGCGGGAGCTCCTACGAGCAGTACTTC | CASGSSYEQYF
TRBJ1-5 | . | TRBV28 | . | TGTGCCGGCACAACAGGGTCCCATCAGCCCCAGCATTTT | CAGTTGSHQPQHF
TRBJ2-1 | TRBD1 | TRBV28 | once | TGTGCCAGCGGGTCCGAGCCCCACAGGGGATCCTACAATGAGCAGTTCTTC | CASGSEPHRGSYNEQFF
TRBJ2-3 | . | TRBV7-9 | . | TGTGCCAGCAGCGCGGGAAGCACAGATACGCAGTATTTT | CASSAGSTDTQYF
TRBJ2-7 | TRBD1 | TRBV27 | . | TGTGCCAGCAGTCCCCTTCGACAGGGGCTCCCTTACGAGCAGTACTTC | CASSPLRQGLPYEQYF
TRBJ2-5 | . | TRBV19 | . | TGTGCCAGTAGCATCGGCCGAGGGGTTGGAGAGACCCAGTACTTC | CASSIGRGVGETQYF
TRBJ2-7 | . | TRBV6-1 | . | TGTGCCAGCAGTGAAGACTGGGACTACGAGCAGTACTTC | CASSEDWDYEQYF
TRBJ1-1 | . | TRBV4-3 | . | TGCGCCAGCAGCCCGCAATTTTGGGGATTCCCTGAAGCTTTCTTT | CASSPQFWGFPEAFF
TRBJ1-1 | . | TRBV7-9 | . | TGTGCCAGCAGCTTAGCTGGGCAGTCCCCTGAAGCTTTCTTT | CASSLAGQSPEAFF
TRBJ1-5 | TRBD1 | TRBV4-1 | . | TGCGCCAGCAGCCCAGGACAGGGGGGCAATCAGCCCCAGCATTTT | CASSPGQGGNQPQHF
TRBJ1-1 | . | TRBV6-5 | . | TGTGCCAGCAGTTACTCCTTGGGGGGACTGAACACTGAAGCTTTCTTT | CASSYSLGGLNTEAFF
TRBJ1-4 | . | TRBV30 | . | TGTGCCTGGAGTTTCCTCGGGGCTGAAAAACTGTTTTTT | CAWSFLGAEKLFF
TRBJ2-7 | . | TRBV5-6 | . | TGTGCCAGCAGCTTGTGGGGAATCTCCTACGAGCAGTACTTC | CASSLWGISYEQYF
TRBJ2-7 | . | TRBV18 | . | TGTGCCAGCTCACCAGATACCTACGAGCAGTACTTC | CASSPDTYEQYF
TRBJ2-3 | . | TRBV6-5 | . | TGTGCCAGCAGTTACGACAGGTCGCCAGATACGCAGTATTTT | CASSYDRSPDTQYF
TRBJ2-2 | . | TRBV6-6 | . | TGTGCCACCGGGGTCCGCGGGGAGCTGTTTTTT | CATGVRGELFF
TRBJ2-5 | . | TRBV7-9 | . | TGTGCCAGCAGCCCCCCCGAAGGCAGGGAAGAGACCCAGTACTTC | CASSPPEGREETQYF
TRBJ1-2 | . | TRBV27 | . | TGTGCCAGCAGCCCTCAGGGGATTAATGGCTACACCTTC | CASSPQGINGYTF